The clone carrying this TCR beta chain was found once. The data were obtained in a study of blood T cell repertoires in COVID-19. Study details: PBMCs, B-cell-depleted T cells, or T cells were the source of the cDNA or gDNA that made up the material.

Across about two dozen US areas, participants ranged in age from 18 to 89 years. Germline lookup yields CDR1 MNHEY and CDR2 SMNVEV (reference sequence). CDR3 length: 16 amino acids. Deletions cut 2 bases from V and 2 bases from J, with 12 bases between. In the study's own analysis: Amplified reference gene primers provided the basis for estimating nucleated cell counts. Libraries were prepared by immunoSEQ multiplex PCR; TCRdb keeps only in-frame clonotypes and omits some of them. Clonal size and the V and J genes are those of that table, whereas D and trimming came from the DNA. This table holds 250,000 or so clones, around 88% found once.

This chain connects TRBV27 to TRBJ2-2; D is unresolved. This receptor was identified in a woman in her forties or fifties who had recovered from COVID-19. The specimen was PBMCs or T cells enriched from blood (not recorded which). CDR3 loop: CASSLVYAVNTGELFF. DNA for the CDR3: TGTGCCAGCAGTTTAGTATATGCAGTAAACACCGGGGAGCTGTTTTTT.